This T cell receptor (beta chain) came from a study of T cell responses to AZD1222 COVID-19 vaccine (dated by TCRdb to the early 2020s). General notes on the study: A total of more than 230 trial participants underwent TCR sequencing, of whom approximately 200 had received two doses of AZD1222 and 26 had received two doses of the MenACWY control vaccine. Trial participants were enrolled by age into 18-55, 56-69 and 70-plus year subgroups, with around 150, 28 and 57 TCR-sequenced participants respectively. General conclusions and limits of the study: Nearly half of unique spike-specific TCRs reportedly recognized epitopes outside regions mutated in the B.1.351 and B.1.1.7 variants. No day 14 peak-response samples were available, so repertoires were characterized only after the peak T cell response. Conclusions about previously exposed vaccinees are limited because only six or seven AZD1222 recipients were SARS-CoV-2 seropositive at baseline. Participants were mostly white British and included more females than males, and it was suggested by the authors that clonal diversity may have been underestimated. The 56-69-year group was small, and its depth increase did not reach significance, likely because of low power. After two AZD1222 doses, both the breadth and the depth of spike-specific TCRs were significantly higher than at day 0 and than in MenACWY recipients. CD4 TCRs associated with the vaccine covered the entire spike protein, and the dominant responses were in regions 160-218 and 743-854.

The CDR3 regions of human TCRbeta chains were analyzed by immunosequencing. In the source study's methods: TCRs in the repertoires were compared against a reference library of SARS-CoV-2-specific TCRs that had been generated with the MIRA antigen-specificity platform. Breadth was defined as the fraction of unique TCRs that were SARS-CoV-2-associated. Depth was defined as the fraction of total T cells that were SARS-CoV-2-associated. Using the MIRA data, each spike-specific TCR was assigned both to the spike region to which the TCR was reactive and to a CD4 or CD8 class. Log10-transformed breadth and depth values were compared by one-way ANOVA with Sidak's multiple comparisons tests. TCRdb limited this immuneACCESS table to in-frame rearrangements with V and J called. A share of clones is missing; checked studies link under half to unresolved V genes, and the rest is unexplained. Clone size and the V and J calls come from that table; the DNA yielded D and trimming. The sample yields more than 95,000 clones; roughly 91% were counted once. Together, the top ten hold 11% of the sample.

The time point label corresponds to: baseline before first vaccination. Per the publication, the treatment or condition label means: meningococcal conjugate vaccine given as trial control. Vaccinee samples were obtained from the UK trials COV001 and COV002, which included a single-blind randomized controlled phase 2/3 trial of AZD1222 (ChAdOx1 nCoV-19) in healthy adults. For TCRbeta chain sequencing, PBMC samples from trial participants were taken at day 0 and at day 28 after the second dose. Concerning this clone: Its antigen is not yet known. Per-base qualities were not stored, and no clone one base away is much larger.

The cysteine opens and the phenylalanine closes a CDR3 of 14 amino acids. Only CDR3 DNA is held: 42 bases, read in frame from base 1. The germline V gene supplies CDR1 MGHRA and CDR2 YSYEKL. The trim is 0 bases for V and 2 bases for J, with a gap of 8 bases between the germline ends. The TCR was taken from an adult in good health. The chain is made from TRBV4-1 and TRBJ2-7; D gene: possibly TRBD2, on 5 matching bases. The source was peripheral blood, collected on day 0 of MenACWY control vaccination. The DNA is TGCGCCAGCAGCCAAGAAGCGGCCACCTACGAGCAGTACTTC. It translates to CASSQEAATYEQYF.